The TCR beta chain described here comes from a study of blood T cell repertoires in COVID-19. V lost 4 bases and J lost 7; bases outside the gene matches: 9. CDR3 length: 15 amino acids. Per the germline V gene, CDR1 is KGHSH and CDR2 is LQKENI. Authors' analysis steps: How many nucleated cells were present was estimated from reference gene primer amplification. Assay used: immunoSEQ multiplex PCR; TCRdb lists only in-frame clones, some missing. V and J calls and clone size come straight from that table; D and trimming were deduced from the DNA. This sample has about 300,000 clones, with 80% to 90% found just once.

Material for sequencing was PBMCs or T cells enriched from blood (not recorded which). The gene calls are TRBV18 and TRBJ1-3, with 8 bases fitting TRBD1. The sequence was collected from a man in his thirties or forties who had recovered from COVID-19. The CDR3: CASSLRTGIGNTIYF. The CDR3 region has the DNA TGTGCCAGCTCACTGAGGACAGGGATCGGGAACACCATATATTTT. The variable domain in full, completed from reference TRBV18 and TRBJ1-3, reads NAGVMQNPRHLVRRRGQEARLRCSPMKGHSHVYWYRQLPEEGLKFMVYLQKENIIDESGMPKERFSAEFPKEGPSILRIQQVVRGDSAAYFCASSLRTGIGNTIYFGEGSWLTVV.